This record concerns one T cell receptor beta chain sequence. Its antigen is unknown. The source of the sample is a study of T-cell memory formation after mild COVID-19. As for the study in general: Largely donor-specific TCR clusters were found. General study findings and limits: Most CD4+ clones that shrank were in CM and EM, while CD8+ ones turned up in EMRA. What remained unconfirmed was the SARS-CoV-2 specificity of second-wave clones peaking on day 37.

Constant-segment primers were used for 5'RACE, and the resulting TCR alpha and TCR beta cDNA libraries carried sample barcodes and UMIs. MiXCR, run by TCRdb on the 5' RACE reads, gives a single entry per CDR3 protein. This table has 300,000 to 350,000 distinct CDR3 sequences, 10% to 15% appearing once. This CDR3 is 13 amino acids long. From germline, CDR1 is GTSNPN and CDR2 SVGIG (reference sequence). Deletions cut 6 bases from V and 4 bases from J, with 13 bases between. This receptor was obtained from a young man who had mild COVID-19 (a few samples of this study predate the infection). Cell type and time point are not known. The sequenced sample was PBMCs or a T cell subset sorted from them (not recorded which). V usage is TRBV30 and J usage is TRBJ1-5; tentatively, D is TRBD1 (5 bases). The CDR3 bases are TGTGCCTGCAGCACCCAGGGTAATCAGCCCCAGCATTTT. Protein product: CACSTQGNQPQHF.